One sample yielded the 25 T cell receptor beta chains listed below, sequenced in a study of cytomegalovirus exposure and HLA in healthy donors. This PCR relied on a set of 60 Vbeta primers and 13 Jbeta primers. Clones were sequenced by immunoSEQ multiplex PCR, and TCRdb holds only the in-frame ones, with some missing. The sample has about 190,000 clones, 77% seen once; the top ten hold approximately 2%. The specimen was PBMCs. Receptor source: a woman aged 25 to 39 in good health and CMV-seropositive.

J is TRBJ1-1 and V is TRBV18; 7 bases line up with TRBD1. The CDR3 extends over 17 amino acids. Germline lookup yields CDR1 KGHSH and CDR2 LQKENI. Germline trimming cut 3 bases from V and 0 bases from J; bases unmatched to any gene: 10. The CDR3 DNA reads as TGTGCCAGCTCACCTGGACAGGTTGGGCTAATGAACACTGAAGCTTTCTTT. Translating it yields CASSPGQVGLMNTEAFF.

This clone has a handful of counts. V is TRBV19 and J is TRBJ2-1, with 8 bases fitting TRBD2. The CDR3 totals 14 residues. Losses at the gene ends were 9 bases for V and 2 bases for J; bases not matched to a gene: 6. Germline V gene sequence: CDR1 LNHDA, CDR2 SQIVND (reference sequence). The DNA of the CDR3 is TGTGCCAGCGATAGCGGGGCAACCTACAATGAGCAGTTCTTC. As protein: CASDSGATYNEQFF. Full variable domain (outside the CDR3, taken from reference TRBV19 and TRBJ2-1): DGGITQSPKYLFRKEGQNVTLSCEQNLNHDAMYWYRQDPGQGLRLIYYSQIVNDFQKGDIAEGYSVSREKKESFPLTVTSAQKNPTAFYLCASDSGATYNEQFFGPGTRLTVL.

This chain uses TRBV2 with TRBJ1-5; D might be TRBD1 (6 bases). Germline V lookup: CDR1 SNHLY, CDR2 FYNNEI. The CDR3 is 14 residues long. V lost 2 bases and J 5 bases, leaving 10 bases between the germline ends. This CDR3 reads CASSEQGRDQPQHF. In DNA form, the CDR3 reads TGTGCCAGCAGTGAACAGGGGAGGGATCAGCCCCAGCATTTT.

This clone was seen only once. This chain links TRBV27 with TRBJ2-7, with TRBD1 matching over 10 bases. Germline trimming cut 5 bases from V and 6 bases from J; bases unmatched to any gene: 10. CDR1 is MNHEY and CDR2 is SMNVEV in the germline V gene (reference sequence). The CDR3 contains 15 residues. CDR3 nucleotide sequence: TGTGCCAGCAGTCCACTCGCCGGGACAGGGGCCGAGCAGTACTTC. Its protein product is CASSPLAGTGAEQYF.

The gene calls are TRBV28 and TRBJ1-1; TRBD1 is a possible D gene (6 bases). CDR1 is MDHEN and CDR2 is SYDVKM in the germline V gene. CDR3 length equals 15 residues. Trimming took 5 bases from V and 3 from J, leaving 16 bases between them. The CDR3 region is CASSPPGRGDTEAFF. The CDR3 DNA follows: TGTGCCAGCAGTCCTCCCGGGAGGGGGGACACTGAAGCTTTCTTT.

The chain has TRBV7-2 and TRBJ1-6; no reliable D call. CDR1 and CDR2 from the germline V gene are SGHTA and FQGNSA. V dropped 2 bases and J dropped 0 bases, with 11 bases sitting between them. This CDR3 comprises 17 residues. CDR3 amino acids: CASSLTPRGSYNSPLHF. The CDR3 DNA follows: TGTGCCAGCAGCTTAACCCCTCGGGGCTCCTATAATTCACCCCTCCACTTT.

This clone occurred once. Within the sample, other DNA sequences also encode this same CDR3. This sequence joins TRBV29-1 and TRBJ2-7; TRBD2 is a possible D gene (5 bases). V lost 4 bases and J lost 3, with 10 bases in between. This CDR3 has 12 residues. CDR1 SQVTM and CDR2 ANQGSEA come from the germline V gene. CDR3 sequence (DNA): TGCAGCGTTGCCCGGGATAGCTACGAGCAGTACTTC. Translating gives CSVARDSYEQYF.

The CDR3 DNA follows: TGTGCCAGCAGCCGGCGGACTAGCGGGGGCACAGATACGCAGTATTTT. Translated, it gives CASSRRTSGGTDTQYF. This chain joins TRBV11-2 and TRBJ2-3; TRBD2 agrees at 12 bases. Trimming at V came to 5 bases and at J to 1 base, leaving 4 bases not matched to a gene. Germline loops: CDR1 SGHAT, CDR2 FQNNGV. The CDR3 is 16 amino acids.

This clone was detected a few times. The chain carries TRBV28 and TRBJ2-1; unclear D gene. This CDR3 has 15 residues. Looked up from germline, CDR1 is MDHEN and CDR2 is SYDVKM. V was pared by 4 bases and J by 0 bases, with 10 bases between. For the CDR3, the DNA is TGTGCCAGCAGTTACCAGCGCCTCTCCTACAATGAGCAGTTCTTC. It codes for CASSYQRLSYNEQFF.

V is TRBV5-1 and J is TRBJ2-5; D gene uncertain. Trimming left V 2 bases short and J 5 bases short, with 4 bases between. The CDR3 spans 11 residues. Germline V lookup: CDR1 SGHRS, CDR2 YFSETQ. CDR3 region: CASSLRETQYF. As DNA, the CDR3 is TGCGCCAGCAGCTTACGGGAGACCCAGTACTTC.

The chain links TRBV7-9 to TRBJ2-7; D is unclear. V was cut by 1 base and J by 2 bases, with 9 bases left in between. The CDR3 has 14 amino acids. CDR1 and CDR2 from the germline V gene are SEHNR and FQNEAQ (reference sequence). The CDR3 is CASSLGRKTYEQYF. CDR3 DNA sequence: TGTGCCAGCAGCTTAGGGAGAAAGACCTACGAGCAGTACTTC.

This chain uses TRBV5-5 with TRBJ1-1, with a weak D call TRBD1 (6 bases). The CDR3 consists of 15 residues. CDR1 is SGHKS, CDR2 YYEKEE, per germline (reference sequence). The V and J ends lost 4 bases and 3 bases respectively, with 16 bases between them. The CDR3 region is CASSPRTESYTEAFF. In nucleotides, the CDR3 is TGTGCCAGCAGCCCCCGGACAGAAAGCTACACTGAAGCTTTCTTT.

This clone has a single count. V and J are TRBV7-8 and TRBJ2-5; TRBD2 agrees at 11 bases. Germline CDR1 is SGHVS and CDR2 is FQNEAQ. This CDR3 region has 18 residues. Trimming at V came to 0 bases and at J to 7 bases, leaving 13 bases not matched to a gene. CDR3 protein: CASSLAPASGRQGTTQYF. Written as DNA, the CDR3 is TGTGCCAGCAGCTTAGCCCCGGCTAGCGGGAGGCAAGGAACGACCCAGTACTTC. Variable domain in full (rest from reference TRBV7-8 and TRBJ2-5): GAGVSQSPRYKVAKRGQDVALRCDPISGHVSLFWYQQALGQGPEFLTYFQNEAQLDKSGLPSDRFFAERPEGSVSTLKIQRTQQEDSAVYLCASSLAPASGRQGTTQYFGPGTRLLVL.

The V gene is TRBV7-2, the J gene TRBJ1-3, with D tentatively TRBD1 (6 bases). Germline V gene data show CDR1 as SGHTA and CDR2 as FQGNSA. The CDR3 is made up of 18 amino acids. V lost 1 base to trimming and J lost 0 bases, with 16 bases between them. CDR3 nucleotide sequence: TGTGCCAGCAGCTTAGGACCGGGGAGGGGGTCCTCTGGAAACACCATATATTTT. Amino acid sequence: CASSLGPGRGSSGNTIYF.

This clone appeared a few times. The rearrangement joins TRBV2 to TRBJ2-5; TRBD2 might be the D (5 bases). Germline V lookup: CDR1 SNHLY, CDR2 FYNNEI. CDR3 length: 11 residues. V was cut by 8 bases and J by 4 bases, with 8 bases left in between. CDR3 DNA sequence: TGTGCCAGCGGGGAGATAGAGACCCAGTACTTC. As protein: CASGEIETQYF.

This chain uses TRBV6-6 with TRBJ2-5; TRBD2 is a possible D gene (6 bases). Trimming left V 3 bases short and J 5 bases short, with 16 bases between. Per the germline V gene, CDR1 is MNHNY and CDR2 is SVGAGI (reference sequence). CDR3 length equals 15 residues. CDR3 DNA sequence: TGTGCCAGCAGTTATATGGGACTCCCGCCGGAGACCCAGTACTTC. As protein: CASSYMGLPPETQYF.

In this sample, this clone turned up a few times. The chain employs TRBV11-3 and TRBJ2-3; 7 bases map to TRBD1. CDR1 SGHNT and CDR2 YENEEA come from the germline V gene. This CDR3 is 13 amino acids long. V dropped 5 bases and J dropped 4; count of bases not matched to a gene: 3. In nucleotides, the CDR3 is TGTGCCAGCAGCCGACAGGGCGCAGATACGCAGTATTTT. Translation gives CASSRQGADTQYF. The complete variable domain, with remaining parts taken from reference TRBV11-3 and TRBJ2-3, reads EAGVVQSPRYKIIEKKQPVAFWCNPISGHNTLYWYLQNLGQGPELLIRYENEEAVDDSQLPKDRFSAERLKGVDSTLKIQPAELGDSAVYLCASSRQGADTQYFGPGTRLTVL.

This clone has more than one count but fewer than ten. This chain connects TRBV30 to TRBJ1-6, with TRBD1 matching 7 bases. Germline lookup yields CDR1 GTSNPN and CDR2 SVGIG (reference sequence). V was clipped by 6 bases and J by 5 bases; unmatched bases: 10. The CDR3 has 15 residues. CDR3 residues: CACNNRDSDNSPLHF. The CDR3, as DNA: TGTGCCTGCAACAACCGGGACAGCGATAATTCACCCCTCCACTTT.

This chain uses TRBV4-1 with TRBJ2-5; the match to TRBD2 covers 11 bases. The germline V gene has CDR1 MGHRA and CDR2 YSYEKL. The ends lost 0 bases at V and 6 bases at J; junction bases unmatched: 18. This CDR3 is 20 amino acids long. CDR3: CASSQDTGLAGGLGQKTQYF. The CDR3 coding sequence is TGCGCCAGCAGCCAAGATACAGGGCTAGCGGGGGGATTAGGGCAAAAGACCCAGTACTTC.

This rearrangement joins TRBV30 to TRBJ1-2; no reliable D call. The length of the CDR3 is 13 residues. CDR1 GTSNPN and CDR2 SVGIG come from the germline V gene (reference sequence). V lost 0 bases, J lost 7 bases, and 12 bases lay in between. CDR3 DNA: TGTGCCTGGAGTGTATCAGGTCCCTTTGGCTACACCTTC. Amino acids: CAWSVSGPFGYTF.

The sample holds a few counts of this clone. V is TRBV2 and J is TRBJ1-5; D is ambiguous. The germline gives CDR1 SNHLY, CDR2 FYNNEI. The V and J ends lost 5 bases and 4 bases respectively, with 9 bases between them. This CDR3 is 13 amino acids long. This CDR3 reads CASSSRLNQPQHF. For the CDR3, the DNA is TGTGCCAGCAGTTCCAGGTTAAATCAGCCCCAGCATTTT.

The chain couples TRBV5-1 to TRBJ2-1; 10 bases are a match to TRBD2. Germline values: CDR1 SGHRS, CDR2 YFSETQ. Unmatched junction bases numbered 6, after V lost 8 bases and J lost 7 bases. The CDR3 covers 13 residues. The CDR3 bases are TGCGCCAGTGAGCGGGGGGGCTCTAATGAGCAGTTCTTC. It codes for CASERGGSNEQFF.

The chain recombines TRBV27 with TRBJ2-1; 8 nucleotides agree with TRBD2. This CDR3 region has 19 residues. Per germline, CDR1 MNHEY and CDR2 SMNVEV (reference sequence). J gave up 0 bases and V 0 bases, and 10 bases lay outside the gene matches. Written as DNA, the CDR3 is TGTGCCAGCAGTTTATCGATGGCGGGGGGCCGGAGCTCCTACAATGAGCAGTTCTTC. Its translation is CASSLSMAGGRSSYNEQFF.

This chain uses TRBV11-2 with TRBJ2-1, with TRBD2 matching over 7 bases. Per the germline V gene, CDR1 is SGHAT and CDR2 is FQNNGV. This CDR3 is 13 amino acids long. V lost 3 bases, J lost 7 bases, and 3 bases stayed unmatched. The CDR3 is CASSFGAGNEQFF. The CDR3 nucleotides are TGTGCCAGCAGCTTCGGAGCGGGAAATGAGCAGTTCTTC.

This clone was seen a few times. The rearrangement links TRBV14 to TRBJ2-7; TRBD2 is a possible D gene (6 bases). The CDR3 has 14 residues. Trimming took off 4 bases at V and 7 bases at J, with 17 bases between the two ends. Germline values: CDR1 SGHDN, CDR2 FVKESK. CDR3: CASSPGTRLGEQYF. CDR3 coding DNA: TGTGCCAGCAGCCCCGGGACTCGGCTAGGGGAGCAGTACTTC.